This TCR beta chain was identified in a study of molecular identifiers for immune sequencing clone quantification. General study results and limits: Detecting spiked Jurkat TCR RNA from one cell among about a million naive cells was reportedly possible. Clones exceeding 20 RNA copies carried over 98% of effector molecules but under 1% of naive-cell molecules. In cases of identical TCR molecules sharing a barcode, highly expanded clone sizes could be underestimated.

Deletions cut 0 bases from V and 1 base from J, with 9 bases between. CDR3 length: 15 residues. CDR1 is SEHNR, CDR2 FQNEAQ, per germline (reference sequence). This clonotype was counted a few times. Antigen: not known. Methods described previously, with TCR primers listed, were used for bulk TCR libraries. In TCRdb, the PCR reads were re-called with MiXCR into one record per CDR3 protein. The sample has 460,000 or so distinct CDR3 sequences, roughly 23% seen once. The sequencing sample was made of naive CD8+ T cells from blood, with Jurkat cell RNA spiked in. Subset: FACS-sorted CD8+CD4-CCR7+CD45RA+ naive T cells. This clonotype was obtained from a human donor in good health. Some libraries in this study had Jurkat cell RNA spiked in. V is TRBV7-9 and J is TRBJ2-5; TRBD1 might be the D (5 bases). The CDR3 DNA reads TGTGCCAGCAGCTTAGCCAGGGATCCCCAAGAGACCCAGTACTTC. This sequence encodes CASSLARDPQETQYF.